This entry is about one T cell receptor beta chain. The target of this receptor is not known. Qualities for individual bases were not recorded, and no much larger clone is one base off. TCRbeta CDR3 regions were amplified from genomic DNA by means of the immunoSEQ Assay, a bias-controlled multiplex PCR. Processing in the source paper ran as follows. The number of nucleated cells in each sample was estimated by amplification of reference gene primers within the assay. To quantify the absolute abundance of each unique TCRbeta CDR3 rearrangement, sequence reads were collapsed and filtered. Productive Simpson clonality was computed per sample as the square root of Simpson's diversity index over productive rearrangements. Sourced from immuneACCESS, this table was stored by TCRdb with only in-frame sequences that have V and J called. A share of the clones is absent; for the studies checked, an unresolved V gene accounts for under half, and the remainder has no known explanation. V and J calls and clone size are those listed in that table; D and trimming were worked out from the DNA. Present in this sample are fewer than 90,000 clones, 88% of which were seen just once. The ten largest make up about 1.3% of the sample.

This entry comes from a study of blood T cell repertoires in COVID-19 (dated by TCRdb to the early 2020s). Some background on the complete study: Collaborator samples came from the United States, Italy and Spain and covered acute and convalescent phases of COVID-19. The material from the prospective study consisted of cDNA or gDNA derived from T cells, B-cell-depleted T cells, or PBMCs. Deeply sampled blood TCRbeta repertoires from subjects exposed to, actively infected with, or recovered from COVID-19 were included in the dataset. The repertoires were released in a freely available public database meant as a resource for research on the immune response to SARS-CoV-2. Samples were obtained from the ongoing ImmuneRACE study (first 160 participants) and from about 1,300 subjects provided by 6 global collaborators. Sample metadata almost always included a de-identified subject ID, COVID-19 status, age in years and sex. HLA class I and class II types, where available, came from metadata supplied by the sample provider rather than from assay-based typing. What the research found in general, with its limitations: The quantity of clinical and demographic metadata differed by source and by participant and was supplied without curation.

Whole blood was collected in K2EDTA tubes by collaborating institutions according to the institutions' own protocols. For TCRbeta analysis, collaborator samples were shipped as frozen whole blood, as isolated PBMCs, or as DNA extracted from either sample type. The CDR3 runs 14 residues from the cysteine to the valine. Only the CDR3 portion is preserved as DNA: 42 bases, with reading frame beginning at the first base. Per the germline V gene, LGHNA is the CDR1 and YNFKEQ is the CDR2. Between the V and J ends, shortened by 2 bases and 2 bases respectively, the junction contains 10 bases. Input material: peripheral blood. The TCR sequence derives from a human donor in a cohort sampled during active COVID-19. The chain was built from TRBV4-2 and TRBJ2-7; the D region possibly corresponds to TRBD2 (5 bases align). The CDR3 region has the sequence CASSQPGYTYEQYV. The DNA sequence is as follows: TGTGCCAGCAGCCAACCGGGATATACCTACGAGCAGTACGTC.